This TCR beta chain was documented in a study of CD8+ T cells in alopecia areata. Overall study: At a dose of 5 to 10 mg twice daily, oral tofacitinib was given to treated patients.

The treatment here: oral pan-JAK inhibitor, 5-10 mg twice daily. Researchers gathered lesional scalp punch biopsies and peripheral blood from patients with alopecia areata. The V gene end was trimmed by 4 bases and the J gene end by 5 bases; junction bases not matched to a gene: 8. The length of the CDR3 is 14 residues. The germline V gene has CDR1 SGHRS and CDR2 YFSETQ. After isolation, RNA underwent reverse transcription to generate cDNA as the sequencing template. TCRdb's copy holds only in-frame clones and misses some; the assay was immunoSEQ multiplex PCR. The sample yields about 190,000 clones, 64% seen once.

This material consisted of CD4+ T cells sorted from blood, taken between weeks 49 and 50, from a patient treated with tofacitinib. V and J are TRBV5-1 and TRBJ2-5; 7 bases match TRBD1. The sequence came from a human donor with alopecia areata. CDR3 sequence (DNA): TGCGCCAGCAGCCCCTGGGACAGCCGGGAGACCCAGTACTTC. This codes for CASSPWDSRETQYF.